Sequencing of this TCR beta chain was carried out in a study of shared clonotypes between healthy human individuals. Study summary: Each donor had three CD4 naive, three CD4 memory, two CD8 naive and one CD8 memory plate. Study-wide points: Generation probability values for non-shared clonotypes were lower than those for clonotypes shared by all four donors. Large sequencing depth failed to make sorted-subset sequencing complete, rarefaction showed. Naive subsets, compared against memory subsets, generally had larger estimated richness values.

In regard to this clone: The antigen remains undetermined.

CDR1 and CDR2 (germline): SGHDN, FVKESK. The ends were cut back, 4 bases at V and 7 bases at J, with 19 bases in the middle. The CDR3 is made up of 15 amino acids. Sequenced by immunoSEQ multiplex PCR; TCRdb stores in-frame clones only, minus some. The repertoire holds about 1 million clones, with approximately 80% as singletons. Input material: memory CD4+ T cells from PBMCs. As to subset: CD45RA-negative fraction. The clonotype originates from a man younger than 35 in good health. Some clones in this sample may be carry-over from other donors' samples. The chain carries TRBV14 and TRBJ1-2; D is undetermined. In DNA form, the CDR3 reads TGTGCCAGCAGCCCCCCTGTTCTAGGGATGACTGGCTACACCTTC. Translated, it gives CASSPPVLGMTGYTF.